This TCR beta chain derives from a study of OX40 agonist ivuxolimab in advanced cancers. Study-wide context: People who had prior anti-PD-1, anti-PD-L1 or anti-CTLA-4 therapy could take part, and less than 50% had some. Study results and limitations: CD4+ and CD8+ blood T cells expanded clonally by week 6 at 0.1 to 3.0 mg/kg. Expanded clones belonging to CD8+ T cells outnumbered, on average, those of CD4+.

For this clone: Antigen specificity is unknown.

The V gene's germline CDR1 is WNHNN and CDR2 SYGVQD (reference sequence). The CDR3 has 17 amino acids. The V end lost 6 bases, the J end lost 9 bases, and 27 bases lay between the germline ends. TCRdb's copy holds only in-frame clones and misses some; the assay was immunoSEQ multiplex PCR. The sample lists about 60,000 clones; around nine tenths were seen once. The chain is built from TRBV10-1 and TRBJ2-1, with D perhaps assigned TRBD1 or TRBD2 (5 bases each). The sequencing here drew on CD4+ or CD8+ T cells sorted from blood, taken in a trial of the OX40 agonist ivuxolimab. The receptor was derived from an adult with an advanced solid tumor such as melanoma, head and neck, liver or kidney cancer. The CDR3 spells CASSSGTLRPDVGEQFF. CDR3 coding DNA: TGCGCCAGCAGCTCCGGGACCCTTAGACCGGATGTCGGTGAGCAGTTCTTC.